This T cell receptor (beta chain) was recorded in a study of shared clonotypes between healthy human individuals. Across several immunoSEQ plates, the genomic DNA of each subset was split evenly. The repertoire was sequenced with immunoSEQ multiplex PCR; TCRdb's copy has only in-frame clones and lacks some. The sample shows about 1.5 million clones, 95% to 99% of them seen only once. The CDR3 spans 18 residues. Per the germline V gene, CDR1 is KGHSH and CDR2 is LQKENI. V dropped 1 base and J dropped 4; count of bases not matched to a gene: 7. The sequence was collected from a man aged 25-40 years in good health. The J gene is TRBJ2-1, the V gene TRBV18, with TRBD2 matching 13 bases. Material for sequencing was naive CD4+ T cells sorted from blood. Subset: CD45RA+ positively selected. The CDR3 loop reads CASSPRLLAGGPYNEQFF. CDR3 DNA sequence: TGTGCCAGCTCACCACGGCTACTAGCGGGAGGGCCTTACAATGAGCAGTTCTTC.